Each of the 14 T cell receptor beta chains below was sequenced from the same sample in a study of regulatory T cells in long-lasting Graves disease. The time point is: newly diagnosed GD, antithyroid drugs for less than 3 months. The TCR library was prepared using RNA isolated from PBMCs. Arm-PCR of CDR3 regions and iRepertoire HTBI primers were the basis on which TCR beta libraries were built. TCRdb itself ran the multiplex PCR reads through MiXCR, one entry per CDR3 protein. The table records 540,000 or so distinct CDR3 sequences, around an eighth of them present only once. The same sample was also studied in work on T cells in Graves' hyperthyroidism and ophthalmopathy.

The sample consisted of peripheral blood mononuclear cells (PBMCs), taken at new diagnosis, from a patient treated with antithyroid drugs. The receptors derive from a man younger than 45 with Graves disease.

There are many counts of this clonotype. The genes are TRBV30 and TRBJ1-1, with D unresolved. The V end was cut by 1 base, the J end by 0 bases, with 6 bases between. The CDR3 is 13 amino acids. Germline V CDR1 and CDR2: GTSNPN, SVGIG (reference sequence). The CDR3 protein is CAWSGQLNTEAFF. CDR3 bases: TGTGCCTGGAGTGGGCAGTTGAACACTGAAGCTTTCTTT.

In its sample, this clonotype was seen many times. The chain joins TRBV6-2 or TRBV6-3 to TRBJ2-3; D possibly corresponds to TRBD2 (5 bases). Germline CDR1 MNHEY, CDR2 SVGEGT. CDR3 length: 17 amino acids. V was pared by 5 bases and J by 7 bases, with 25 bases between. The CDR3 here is CASSPPRRGIERNTQYF. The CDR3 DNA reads TGTGCCAGCAGTCCACCCCGCAGAGGGATCGAAAGAAATACGCAGTATTTT.

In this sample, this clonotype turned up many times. The CDR3 loop reads CASSPRENYGYTF. CDR3 nucleotide sequence: TGTGCCAGTAGTCCGAGGGAGAACTATGGCTACACCTTC. J is TRBJ1-2 and V is TRBV19; D unclear. CDR1 LNHDA and CDR2 SQIVND come from the germline V gene (reference sequence). Trimming stripped 5 bases from V and 2 bases from J, with 9 bases between. The CDR3 contains 13 residues.

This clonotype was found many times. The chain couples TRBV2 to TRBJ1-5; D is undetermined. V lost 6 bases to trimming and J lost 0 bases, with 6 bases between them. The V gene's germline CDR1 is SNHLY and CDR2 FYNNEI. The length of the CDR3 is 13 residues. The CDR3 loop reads CASRRDSNQPQHF. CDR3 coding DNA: TGTGCCAGCAGACGGGATAGCAATCAGCCCCAGCATTTT.

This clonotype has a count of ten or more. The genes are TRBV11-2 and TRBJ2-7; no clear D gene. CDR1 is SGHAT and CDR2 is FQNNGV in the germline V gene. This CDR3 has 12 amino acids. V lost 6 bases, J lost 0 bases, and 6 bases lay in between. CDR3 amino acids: CASSYASYEQYF. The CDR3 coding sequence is TGTGCCAGCAGTTATGCCTCCTACGAGCAGTACTTC. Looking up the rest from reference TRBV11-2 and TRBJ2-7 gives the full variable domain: EAGVAQSPRYKIIEKRQSVAFWCNPISGHATLYWYQQILGQGPKLLIQFQNNGVVDDSQLPKDRFSAERLKGVDSTLKIQPAKLEDSAVYLCASSYASYEQYFGPGTRLTVT.

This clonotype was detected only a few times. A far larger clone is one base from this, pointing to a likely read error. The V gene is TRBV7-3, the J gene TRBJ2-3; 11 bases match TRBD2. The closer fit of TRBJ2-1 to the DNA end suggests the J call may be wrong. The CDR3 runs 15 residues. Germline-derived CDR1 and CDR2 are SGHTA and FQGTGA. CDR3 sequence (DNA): TGTGCCAGCAGCCCTTCTAGCGGGGGGCTGGATGAGCAGTTCTTC. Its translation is CASSPSSGGLDEQFF.

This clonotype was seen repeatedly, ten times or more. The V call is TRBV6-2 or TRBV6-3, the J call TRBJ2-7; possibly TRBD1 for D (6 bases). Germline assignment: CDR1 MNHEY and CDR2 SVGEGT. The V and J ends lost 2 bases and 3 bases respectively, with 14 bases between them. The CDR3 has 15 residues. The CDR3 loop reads CASSYQATGSYEQYF. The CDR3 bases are TGTGCCAGCAGTTACCAAGCGACAGGAAGCTACGAGCAGTACTTC.

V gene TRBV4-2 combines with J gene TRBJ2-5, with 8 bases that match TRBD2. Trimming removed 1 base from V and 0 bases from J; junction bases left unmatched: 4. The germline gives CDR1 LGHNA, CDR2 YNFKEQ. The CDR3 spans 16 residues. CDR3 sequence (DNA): TGTGCCAGCAGCCAAGGACTAGCGACGTACCAAGAGACCCAGTACTTC. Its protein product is CASSQGLATYQETQYF.

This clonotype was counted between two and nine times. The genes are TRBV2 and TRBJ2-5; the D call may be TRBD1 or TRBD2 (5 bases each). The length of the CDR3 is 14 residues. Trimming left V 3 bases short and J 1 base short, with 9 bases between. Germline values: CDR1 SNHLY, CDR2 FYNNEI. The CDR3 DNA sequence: TGTGCCAGCAGTGAGGGACGGGCCCAAGAGACCCAGTACTTC. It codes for CASSEGRAQETQYF.

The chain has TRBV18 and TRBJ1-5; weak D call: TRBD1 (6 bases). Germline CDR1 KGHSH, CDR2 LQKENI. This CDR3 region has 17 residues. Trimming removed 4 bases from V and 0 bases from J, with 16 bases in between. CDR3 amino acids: CASSLDRLRYSNQPQHF. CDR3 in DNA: TGTGCCAGCTCACTAGACAGGTTGAGGTATAGCAATCAGCCCCAGCATTTT.

Written as DNA, the CDR3 is TGTGCCAGCAGTTTGAGACAGACCCTTTATGGCTACACCTTC. Amino acid sequence: CASSLRQTLYGYTF. This chain joins TRBV28 and TRBJ1-2; possibly TRBD1 for D (5 bases). With 3 bases removed from V and 5 bases from J, the gap between germline ends came to 13 bases. Per the germline V gene, CDR1 is MDHEN and CDR2 is SYDVKM. CDR3 length equals 14 residues.

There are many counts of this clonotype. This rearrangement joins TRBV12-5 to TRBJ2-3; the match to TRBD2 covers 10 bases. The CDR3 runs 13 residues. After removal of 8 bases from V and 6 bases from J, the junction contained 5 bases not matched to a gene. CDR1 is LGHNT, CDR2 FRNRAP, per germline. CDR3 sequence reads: CASKVAGGDTQYF. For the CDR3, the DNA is TGTGCTAGTAAAGTAGCGGGAGGCGATACGCAGTATTTT. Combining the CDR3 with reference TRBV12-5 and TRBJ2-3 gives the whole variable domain DARVTQTPRHKVTEMGQEVTMRCQPILGHNTVFWYRQTMMQGLELLAYFRNRAPLDDSGMPKDRFSAEMPDATLATLKIQPSEPRDSAVYFCASKVAGGDTQYFGPGTRLTVL.

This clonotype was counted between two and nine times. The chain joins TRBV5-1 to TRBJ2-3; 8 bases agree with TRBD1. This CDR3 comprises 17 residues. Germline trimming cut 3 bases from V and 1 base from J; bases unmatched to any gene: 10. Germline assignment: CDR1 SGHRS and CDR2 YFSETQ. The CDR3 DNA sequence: TGCGCCAGCAGCTCCAGGGGGCGCGGGTCCCGCACAGATACGCAGTATTTT. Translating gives CASSSRGRGSRTDTQYF.

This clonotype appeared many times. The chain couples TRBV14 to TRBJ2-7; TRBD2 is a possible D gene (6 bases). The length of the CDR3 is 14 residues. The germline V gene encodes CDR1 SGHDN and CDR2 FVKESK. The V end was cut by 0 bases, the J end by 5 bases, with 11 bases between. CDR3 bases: TGTGCCAGCAGCCAAGACCCGGGGAGGAACGAGCAGTACTTC. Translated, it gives CASSQDPGRNEQYF.